What follows is one T cell receptor beta chain and its context. The source of the sample is a study of CD8 T cells in ankylosing spondylitis. From the 5' RACE reads, TCRdb called clonotypes with MiXCR, one entry per CDR3 protein. The sample has hundreds of thousands of distinct CDR3 sequences, 8% to 9.5% seen once. CDR1 and CDR2 (germline): MNHEY, SVGEGT. Trimming stripped 2 bases from V and 5 bases from J, with 9 bases between. The CDR3 consists of 13 residues. Source material: blood, either unsorted or a sorted T cell fraction (not recorded which). The J gene is TRBJ1-2, the V gene TRBV6-2 or TRBV6-3; D gene unclear. The sequence was obtained from a male donor with ankylosing spondylitis or in good health (not recorded which). In DNA form, the CDR3 reads TGTGCCAGCAGTTACGAGGCTGAGTATGGCTACACCTTC. Translated: CASSYEAEYGYTF.